The 10 T cell receptor beta chains listed next were all sequenced from one sample in a study of CD8 T cells in Susac syndrome. After extraction with the RNeasy kit, about 0.5 to 1 ug of the RNA was reverse transcribed using random hexamers. TCRdb re-derived calls from the immunoSEQ multiplex PCR reads in MiXCR, one entry per CDR3 protein. The sample shows about 300,000 distinct CDR3 sequences, roughly 90% of them seen only once. The sample comprised CD8+ T cells from PBMCs. The receptors come from a human donor with multiple sclerosis.

The genes are TRBV7-6 and TRBJ1-1; D unresolved. Germline values: CDR1 SGHVS, CDR2 FNYEAQ. With 0 bases removed from V and 5 bases from J, the gap between germline ends came to 10 bases. The CDR3 has 14 amino acids. The CDR3 region is CASSLAGYGTEAFF. In nucleotides, the CDR3 is TGTGCCAGCAGCTTAGCAGGGTATGGGACTGAAGCTTTCTTT.

The chain recombines TRBV5-1 with TRBJ1-4; tentatively, D is TRBD1 (5 bases). The CDR3 contains 15 residues. Germline-derived CDR1 and CDR2 are SGHRS and YFSETQ. V lost 0 bases to trimming and J lost 0 bases, with 6 bases between them. The CDR3 here is CASSLGQTTNEKLFF. In DNA form, the CDR3 reads TGCGCCAGCAGCTTGGGACAGACAACTAATGAAAAACTGTTTTTT.

With regard to this clonotype: One junction end disagrees with the germline gene, perhaps due to a read error. The chain is built from TRBV30 and TRBJ2-7; D is uncertain. The CDR3 spans 13 residues. Germline assignment: CDR1 GTSNPN and CDR2 SVGIG (reference sequence). In DNA form, the CDR3 reads TGTGCCCGGAGTACGGCGGATCCCTACGAGCAGTACTTC. Translating gives CARSTADPYEQYF.

The genes are TRBV7-6 and TRBJ2-7; TRBD1 agrees at 7 bases. The CDR3 contains 14 residues. Per the germline V gene, CDR1 is SGHVS and CDR2 is FNYEAQ. Germline trimming cut 1 base from V and 6 bases from J; bases unmatched to any gene: 6. CDR3 bases: TGTGCCAGCAGCTTAGGAGGGGGCCAGGGCGAGCAGTACTTC. It encodes CASSLGGGQGEQYF.

V is TRBV2 and J is TRBJ2-4, with D maybe TRBD1 (6 bases). The V gene lost 6 bases and the J gene lost 7 bases, with 16 bases spanning the gap. This CDR3 is built from 14 residues. Germline assignment: CDR1 SNHLY and CDR2 FYNNEI. CDR3 in DNA: TGTGCCAGCAGCCCGGGACATTTCCAGAACATTCAGTACTTC. It codes for CASSPGHFQNIQYF.

V gene TRBV12-3 or TRBV12-4 combines with J gene TRBJ1-5; no clear D. The CDR3 extends over 12 amino acids. V was shortened by 6 bases and J by 6 bases, with 9 bases between the two germline ends. The CDR3 protein is CASSRGSQPQHF. The DNA of the CDR3 is TGTGCCAGCAGCCGCGGCAGTCAGCCCCAGCATTTT.

DNA of the CDR3: TGTGCCAGCAGCGTCGGGACAGGGTTTTCCTACGAGCAGTACTTC. Protein sequence: CASSVGTGFSYEQYF. The J gene is TRBJ2-7, the V gene TRBV14; TRBD1 matches at 9 bases. Germline trimming cut 5 bases from V and 1 base from J; bases unmatched to any gene: 6. Germline CDR1 is SGHDN and CDR2 is FVKESK. CDR3 length: 15 residues. Full variable domain (outside the CDR3, taken from reference TRBV14 and TRBJ2-7): EAGVTQFPSHSVIEKGQTVTLRCDPISGHDNLYWYRRVMGKEIKFLLHFVKESKQDESGMPNNRFLAERTGGTYSTLKVQPAELEDSGVYFCASSVGTGFSYEQYFGPGTRLTVT.

V usage is TRBV19 and J usage is TRBJ2-1; D is possibly TRBD2 (6 bases). The CDR3 extends over 14 amino acids. Germline V gene data show CDR1 as LNHDA and CDR2 as SQIVND (reference sequence). Trimming left V 7 bases short and J 10 bases short, with 20 bases between. The chain's CDR3 is CASTPGRGGHEQFF. The DNA for the CDR3 is TGTGCCAGTACCCCGGGGCGGGGCGGCCACGAGCAGTTCTTC.

This chain uses TRBV6-5 with TRBJ2-2; D is uncertain. The CDR3 is 13 residues long. The V end lost 6 bases, the J end lost 2 bases, and 7 bases lay between the germline ends. Germline values: CDR1 MNHEY, CDR2 SVGAGI. As DNA, the CDR3 is TGTGCCAGCAGGAAGTTCAACACCGGGGAGCTGTTTTTT. Its protein product is CASRKFNTGELFF.

V usage is TRBV11-2 and J usage is TRBJ2-1; 7 bases are a match to TRBD1. This CDR3 is 15 amino acids long. CDR1 SGHAT and CDR2 FQNNGV come from the germline V gene. V trimming: 5 bases; J trimming: 4 bases; junction bases outside the gene matches: 8. CDR3 region: CASSRVGTDYNEQFF. In DNA, the CDR3 is TGTGCCAGCAGCCGGGTCGGGACAGATTACAATGAGCAGTTCTTC.